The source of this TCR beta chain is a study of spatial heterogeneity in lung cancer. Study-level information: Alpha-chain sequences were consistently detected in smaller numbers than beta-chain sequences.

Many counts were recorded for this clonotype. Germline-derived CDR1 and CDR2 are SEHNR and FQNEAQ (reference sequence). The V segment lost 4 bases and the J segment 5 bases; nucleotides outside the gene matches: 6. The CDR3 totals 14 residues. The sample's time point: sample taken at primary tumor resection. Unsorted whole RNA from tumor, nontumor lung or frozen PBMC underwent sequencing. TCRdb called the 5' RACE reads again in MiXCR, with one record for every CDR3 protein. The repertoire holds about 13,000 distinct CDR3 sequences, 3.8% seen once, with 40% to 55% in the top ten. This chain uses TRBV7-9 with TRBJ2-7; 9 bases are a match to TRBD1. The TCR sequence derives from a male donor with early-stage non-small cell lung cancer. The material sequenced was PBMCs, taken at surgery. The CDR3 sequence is CASSSGTGNHEQYF. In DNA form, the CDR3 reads TGTGCCAGCAGCTCCGGGACAGGGAATCACGAGCAGTACTTC.